This T cell receptor beta chain appears in the sequencing data of a study of CD8 T cells in ankylosing spondylitis. Findings of the study overall: Disease-linked clones proved CD8+ and comparatively uncommon in peripheral blood. The study identified a TCR beta motif of roughly eight highly homologous variants that appeared characteristic of ankylosing spondylitis blood.

Quantitative 5'-RACE with molecular barcodes generated TCR beta libraries. TCRdb independently ran MiXCR on the 5' RACE reads; one entry per CDR3 protein. In the table there are 700,000 to 850,000 distinct CDR3 sequences, 12% of which are singletons. About this clonotype itself: Antigen specificity is unknown.

The V end was cut by 0 bases, the J end by 3 bases, with 15 bases between. The CDR3 is made up of 16 amino acids. Germline V gives CDR1 SGHAT, CDR2 FQDESV (reference sequence). The sample was blood, either unsorted or a sorted T cell fraction (not recorded which). The receptor comes from a male donor with ankylosing spondylitis. This rearrangement joins TRBV11-1 to TRBJ2-7; D is uncertain. This CDR3 is CASSLASTTRDYEQYF. The CDR3 DNA follows: TGTGCCAGCAGCTTAGCCTCGACAACGAGAGACTACGAGCAGTACTTC. The variable domain in full, with the rest retrieved from reference TRBV11-1 and TRBJ2-7, is EAEVAQSPRYKITEKSQAVAFWCDPISGHATLYWYRQILGQGPELLVQFQDESVVDDSQLPKDRFSAERLKGVDSTLKIQPAELGDSAMYLCASSLASTTRDYEQYFGPGTRLTVT.